This note documents a single T cell receptor beta chain sequence. The germline V gene encodes CDR1 SGHTA and CDR2 FQGNSA. The V segment lost 4 bases and the J segment 5 bases; nucleotides outside the gene matches: 5. This CDR3 is built from 14 residues. These data come from a study of blood T cell repertoires in COVID-19. Study-level background: Acute and convalescent COVID-19 samples came from the United States, Italy and Spain.

TCRdb's copy holds only in-frame clones and misses some; the assay was immunoSEQ multiplex PCR. Of 30,000 to 35,000 clones listed, around 80% are singletons. The V and J genes are TRBV7-2 and TRBJ1-5; 7 bases map to TRBD1. Sample: peripheral blood. The receptor was derived from a man at least 80 years old with active or convalescent COVID-19. CDR3 residues: CASSSYTGDQPQHF. The CDR3, as DNA: TGTGCCAGCAGCTCCTATACAGGGGATCAGCCCCAGCATTTT.